This TCR beta chain is drawn from a study of shared clonotypes between healthy human individuals. The method was immunoSEQ multiplex PCR; TCRdb's version includes in-frame clones alone and lacks a portion of them. Of under 600,000 clones listed, roughly 95% were seen once; the top ten hold around 0.067%. This CDR3 comprises 14 residues. V was cut by 6 bases and J by 1 base, with 9 bases left in between. In germline, CDR1 is MDHEN, CDR2 SYDVKM. The rearrangement uses TRBV28 and TRBJ1-4; tentatively, D is TRBD1 (6 bases). This clonotype was obtained from a woman aged 25-40 years in good health. The sample consisted of naive CD4+ T cells sorted from blood. Subset noted: CD45RA+ positively selected. This CDR3 reads CASSLDRTNEKLFF. Here the CDR3 DNA reads TGTGCCAGCAGCCTGGACAGAACTAATGAAAAACTGTTTTTT.